A selection of T cell receptor beta chains follows, all from one sample in a study of blood T cell repertoires in COVID-19. Measured with immunoSEQ multiplex PCR; TCRdb has only the in-frame clones, and not every one. The sample holds roughly 80,000 clones, 91% seen once. Sequencing input: peripheral blood. Receptors originate from a woman in her 50s in a cohort sampled during active COVID-19. The CDR3 runs from the conserved cysteine through the conserved F or W. The D gene is left open where the match is weak. Clone size appears in some rows only: once, few, many, or a class for an expanded clone.

d_call	v_call	j_call	clone_size	cdr3_aa	cdr3_nt
-	TRBV11-3	TRBJ2-7	-	CASSYRRSYSYEQYF	TGTGCCAGCAGCTACCGGAGGTCGTATTCCTACGAGCAGTACTTC
-	TRBV18	TRBJ1-4	-	CASSPQGGNEKLFF	TGTGCCAGCTCACCACAGGGAGGTAATGAAAAACTGTTTTTT
-	TRBV16	TRBJ1-2	few	CASSQFGVGYTF	TGTGCCAGCAGCCAATTCGGAGTCGGCTACACCTTC
TRBD1	TRBV27	TRBJ1-1	-	CASSHRQGGVATEAFF	TGTGCCAGCAGTCATAGACAGGGAGGAGTCGCCACTGAAGCTTTCTTT
-	TRBV5-1	TRBJ2-6	-	CASSLVPRRTTGANVLTF	TGCGCCAGCAGCTTGGTCCCCCGAAGGACTACCGGGGCCAACGTCCTGACTTTC
TRBD2	TRBV27	TRBJ2-3	-	CASAKGLAGNTDTQYF	TGTGCCAGCGCGAAGGGACTAGCGGGGAACACAGATACGCAGTATTTT
-	TRBV11-2	TRBJ2-2	once	CASSLGPRGTGELFF	TGTGCCAGCAGCTTAGGCCCAAGGGGCACCGGGGAGCTGTTTTTT
-	TRBV6-5	TRBJ1-1	-	CVSTPPAGMNTEAFF	TGTGTCTCAACCCCCCCGGCGGGAATGAACACTGAAGCTTTCTTT
-	TRBV5-1	TRBJ2-3	-	CASKRSSTDTQYF	TGCGCCAGCAAGCGGTCTAGCACAGATACGCAGTATTTT
-	TRBV7-6	TRBJ2-2	few	CASSLGPSTGELFF	TGTGCCAGCAGCTTAGGTCCGAGCACCGGGGAGCTGTTTTTT
-	TRBV10-2	TRBJ2-2	-	CASSELRNTGELFF	TGCGCCAGCAGTGAGCTGCGAAACACCGGGGAGCTGTTTTTT
TRBD1	TRBV3-1/TRBV3-2	TRBJ1-1	-	CASRGDSRTRAFF	TGTGCCAGCAGGGGGGACAGTCGGACGAGAGCTTTCTTT
TRBD1	TRBV19	TRBJ2-2	-	CASSGTGGFGELFF	TGTGCCAGTAGCGGGACAGGGGGGTTTGGGGAGCTGTTTTTT
TRBD2	TRBV2	TRBJ2-5	few	CANPGTSDQETQYF	TGTGCCAACCCGGGGACTAGTGATCAAGAGACCCAGTACTTC
TRBD2	TRBV11-3	TRBJ2-5	-	CASSPGGSSGREETQYF	TGTGCCAGCAGCCCCGGTGGGTCTAGCGGGAGGGAAGAGACCCAGTACTTC
TRBD1	TRBV10-3	TRBJ1-6	few	CAISAQGARDSPLHF	TGTGCCATCAGCGCACAGGGGGCTCGAGATTCACCCCTCCACTTT
TRBD1	TRBV2	TRBJ2-1	-	CASSGARTGLSYNEQFF	TGTGCCAGCAGTGGAGCAAGGACAGGGTTATCCTACAATGAGCAGTTCTTC
-	TRBV5-1	TRBJ2-7	-	CASKLAEPLGEQYF	TGCGCCAGCAAATTAGCGGAGCCCCTCGGCGAGCAGTACTTC
-	TRBV10-1	TRBJ2-5	-	CASRVHRLQDQCKWAKTQYF	TGCGCCAGCAGGGTCCACCGCCTACAGGACCAATGTAAATGGGCGAAGACCCAGTACTTC
TRBD1	TRBV5-1	TRBJ2-6	-	CASSPKTGVGANVLTF	TGCGCCAGCAGCCCGAAGACAGGGGTCGGGGCCAACGTCCTGACTTTC
-	TRBV27	TRBJ2-5	-	CASSSLGSGTKNRGTQYF	TGTGCCAGCAGTTCCCTCGGGTCCGGGACAAAAAATCGCGGGACCCAGTACTTC
TRBD2	TRBV5-6	TRBJ2-7	-	CASSLAGPRSYEQYF	TGTGCCAGCAGCTTAGCGGGACCACGGTCCTACGAGCAGTACTTC
-	TRBV27	TRBJ1-5	once	CASSLYREDQPQHF	TGTGCCAGCAGTTTGTACAGGGAAGATCAGCCCCAGCATTTT
-	TRBV28	TRBJ1-3	-	CASSPRVYGNTIYF	TGTGCCAGCAGTCCCAGGGTATATGGAAACACCATATATTTT
TRBD1	TRBV19	TRBJ2-1	once	CASGQATYNEQFF	TGTGCCTCGGGACAGGCCACCTACAATGAGCAGTTCTTC
TRBD2	TRBV29-1	TRBJ2-1	few	CSVGGLAGDEQFF	TGCAGCGTTGGGGGACTAGCGGGAGATGAGCAGTTCTTC
-	TRBV7-2	TRBJ1-5	-	CASSLASRGNQPQHF	TGTGCCAGCAGCTTAGCAAGCCGCGGTAATCAGCCCCAGCATTTT
-	TRBV4-2	TRBJ2-5	-	CASSQGSVGETQYF	TGTGCCAGCAGCCAAGGATCAGTTGGAGAGACCCAGTACTTC
TRBD2	TRBV3-1/TRBV3-2	TRBJ2-7	once	CASSQGVAGVYEQYF	TGTGCCAGCAGCCAGGGAGTAGCGGGGGTTTACGAGCAGTACTTC
TRBD2	TRBV3-1/TRBV3-2	TRBJ2-1	-	CASSQDRLAGVDEQFF	TGTGCCAGCAGCCAAGATAGGCTAGCGGGAGTCGATGAGCAGTTCTTC
-	TRBV6-5	TRBJ2-7	-	CASSYSGLRFRYEQYF	TGTGCCAGCAGTTACAGCGGGTTGAGATTTCGATACGAGCAGTACTTC
-	TRBV18	TRBJ2-2	-	CASSPELLRTGELFF	TGTGCCAGCTCACCGGAACTACTCCGGACCGGGGAGCTGTTTTTT
TRBD2	TRBV25-1	TRBJ2-1	-	CASLAGGGNEQFF	TGTGCCAGTTTAGCGGGAGGGGGGAATGAGCAGTTCTTC
TRBD1	TRBV9	TRBJ2-6	-	CASSASTGLPGANVLTF	TGTGCCAGCAGCGCCTCGACAGGGCTCCCTGGGGCCAACGTCCTGACTTTC
TRBD1	TRBV19	TRBJ1-5	-	CASSIVQGPMVNRGQQPQHF	TGTGCCAGTAGTATAGTTCAAGGGCCAATGGTGAACAGGGGGCAGCAGCCCCAGCATTTT
-	TRBV24-1	TRBJ2-4	-	CATGLDGQEIAKNIQYF	TGTGCCACCGGTTTAGATGGGCAGGAAATAGCCAAAAACATTCAGTACTTC
TRBD1	TRBV4-1	TRBJ2-7	-	CASSQEWDRWEQYF	TGCGCCAGCAGCCAAGAATGGGACAGATGGGAGCAGTACTTC
-	TRBV6-5	TRBJ1-1	-	CATQRIGSAEAFF	TGTGCCACCCAGCGTATTGGCTCCGCTGAAGCTTTCTTT
TRBD2	TRBV3-1/TRBV3-2	TRBJ2-1	-	CASSPSFPPAGGATYNEQFF	TGTGCCAGCAGCCCTAGTTTTCCACCAGCGGGGGGGGCTACCTACAATGAGCAGTTCTTC
-	TRBV30	TRBJ1-2	-	CAWVGGALFYGYTF	TGTGCCTGGGTTGGGGGGGCACTCTTCTATGGCTACACCTTC
-	TRBV6-5	TRBJ1-2	-	CASGESRGSYGYTF	TGTGCCAGCGGGGAATCCAGAGGGAGCTATGGCTACACCTTC
-	TRBV28	TRBJ2-2	-	CASRKQGTGELFF	TGTGCCAGCAGGAAACAGGGCACCGGGGAGCTGTTTTTT
TRBD2	TRBV27	TRBJ2-1	-	CASSRSGGWPYNEQFF	TGTGCCAGCAGCCGTAGCGGGGGGTGGCCATACAATGAGCAGTTCTTC
-	TRBV5-1	TRBJ2-7	-	CASSPTQGAYEQYF	TGCGCCAGCAGCCCAACCCAGGGTGCCTACGAGCAGTACTTC
-	TRBV6-2/TRBV6-3	TRBJ2-7	many	CASSYSPGQPEQYF	TGTGCCAGCAGTTACTCACCGGGACAACCGGAGCAGTACTTC
-	TRBV5-1	TRBJ2-7	-	CASSLGQGGSYEQYF	TGCGCCAGCAGCTTGGGCCAGGGGGGATCCTACGAGCAGTACTTC
TRBD1	TRBV7-9	TRBJ2-1	-	CASSSSQGNEQFF	TGTGCCAGCAGCTCTTCACAGGGGAATGAGCAGTTCTTC
TRBD2	TRBV5-1	TRBJ2-2	-	CASSVVSGGPGELFF	TGCGCCAGCAGCGTGGTGAGCGGGGGTCCCGGGGAGCTGTTTTTT
TRBD1	TRBV5-6	TRBJ1-1	-	CASSLAGTGGPQTEAFF	TGTGCCAGCAGCTTGGCCGGGACAGGGGGGCCCCAGACTGAAGCTTTCTTT
TRBD2	TRBV5-4	TRBJ2-3	-	CASSLMVAGGPDTQYF	TGTGCCAGCAGCTTGATGGTAGCGGGAGGGCCAGATACGCAGTATTTT
TRBD1	TRBV7-9	TRBJ1-1	-	CASSAGTGPTSEAFF	TGTGCCAGCAGCGCCGGGACAGGGCCCACGTCTGAAGCTTTCTTT
-	TRBV2	TRBJ2-3	-	CASRDSATQYF	TGTGCCAGCAGGGACAGTGCAACGCAGTATTTT
-	TRBV15	TRBJ2-4	-	CATSRDRQTQNIQYF	TGTGCCACCAGCAGAGATCGACAGACTCAAAACATTCAGTACTTC
TRBD2	TRBV29-1	TRBJ2-3	-	CSARTSVTDTQYF	TGCAGCGCCCGGACTAGCGTCACAGATACGCAGTATTTT